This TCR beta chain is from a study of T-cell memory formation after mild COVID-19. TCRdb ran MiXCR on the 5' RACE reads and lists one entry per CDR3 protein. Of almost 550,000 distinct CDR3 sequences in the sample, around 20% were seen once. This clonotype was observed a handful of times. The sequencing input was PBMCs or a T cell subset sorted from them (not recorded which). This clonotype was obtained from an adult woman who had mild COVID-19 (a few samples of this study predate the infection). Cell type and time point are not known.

The CDR3 coding sequence is TGTGCCATCAGTGACGGACACCCGCCGTACGTAGAGCAGTACTTC. This encodes CAISDGHPPYVEQYF. This chain links TRBV10-3 with TRBJ2-7, with D possibly matching TRBD1 (5 bases). V was cut by 3 bases and J by 7 bases, with 19 bases left in between. The CDR3 length is 15 residues. Germline assignment: CDR1 ENHRY and CDR2 SYGVKD.